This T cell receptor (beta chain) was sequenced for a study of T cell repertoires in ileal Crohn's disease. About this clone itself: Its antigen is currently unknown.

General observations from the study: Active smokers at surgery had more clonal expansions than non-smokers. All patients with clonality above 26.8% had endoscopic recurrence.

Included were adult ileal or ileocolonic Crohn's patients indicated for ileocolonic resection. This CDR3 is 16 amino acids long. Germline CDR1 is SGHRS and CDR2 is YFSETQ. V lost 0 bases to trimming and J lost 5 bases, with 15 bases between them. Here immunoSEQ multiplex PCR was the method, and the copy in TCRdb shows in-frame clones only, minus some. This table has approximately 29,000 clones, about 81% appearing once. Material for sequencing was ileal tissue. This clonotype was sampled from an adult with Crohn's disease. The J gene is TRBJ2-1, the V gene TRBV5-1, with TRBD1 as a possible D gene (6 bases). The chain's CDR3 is CASSLDLGQGHNEQFF. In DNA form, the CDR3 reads TGCGCCAGCAGCTTGGACCTCGGGCAGGGGCACAATGAGCAGTTCTTC.